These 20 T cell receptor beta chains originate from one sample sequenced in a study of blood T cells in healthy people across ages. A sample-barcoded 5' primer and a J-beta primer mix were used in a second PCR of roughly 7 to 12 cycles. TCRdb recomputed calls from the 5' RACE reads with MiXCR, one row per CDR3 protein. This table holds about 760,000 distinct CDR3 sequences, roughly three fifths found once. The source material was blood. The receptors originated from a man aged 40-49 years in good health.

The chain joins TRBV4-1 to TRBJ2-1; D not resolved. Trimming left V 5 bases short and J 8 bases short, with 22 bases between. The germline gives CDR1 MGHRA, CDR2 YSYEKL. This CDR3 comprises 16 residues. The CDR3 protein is CASSMQGINTPYEQFF. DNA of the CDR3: TGCGCCAGCAGCATGCAAGGAATTAATACGCCTTATGAGCAGTTCTTC.

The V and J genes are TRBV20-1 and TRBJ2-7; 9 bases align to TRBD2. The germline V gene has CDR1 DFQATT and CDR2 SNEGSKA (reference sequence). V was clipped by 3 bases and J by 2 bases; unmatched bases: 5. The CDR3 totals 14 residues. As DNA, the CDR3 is TGCAGTGCTAGTTGGCGGGAGGGCCCCTACGAGCAGTACTTC. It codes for CSASWREGPYEQYF.

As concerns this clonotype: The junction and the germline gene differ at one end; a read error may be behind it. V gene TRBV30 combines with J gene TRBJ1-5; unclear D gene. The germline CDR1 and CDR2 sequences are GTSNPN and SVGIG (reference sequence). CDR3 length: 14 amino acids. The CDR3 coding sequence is TGTGCCTGGAGTGCGGAGGCTAGCAACCAGCCCCAGCATTTT. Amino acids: CAWSAEASNQPQHF.

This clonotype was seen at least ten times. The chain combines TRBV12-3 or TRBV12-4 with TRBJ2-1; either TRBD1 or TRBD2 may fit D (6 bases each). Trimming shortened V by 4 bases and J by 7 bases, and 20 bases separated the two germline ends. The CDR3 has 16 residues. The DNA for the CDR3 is TGTGCCAGCAGTTATTCCAGGGGCCCGGGGGTTAATGAGCAGTTCTTC. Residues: CASSYSRGPGVNEQFF.

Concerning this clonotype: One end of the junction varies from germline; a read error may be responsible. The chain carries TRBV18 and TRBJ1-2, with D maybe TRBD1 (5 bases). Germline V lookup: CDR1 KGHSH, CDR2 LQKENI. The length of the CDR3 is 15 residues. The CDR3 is CASSPAGAANYGYTF. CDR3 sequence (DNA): TGTGCCAGCTCACCAGCTGGGGCTGCTAACTACGGCTACACCTTC.

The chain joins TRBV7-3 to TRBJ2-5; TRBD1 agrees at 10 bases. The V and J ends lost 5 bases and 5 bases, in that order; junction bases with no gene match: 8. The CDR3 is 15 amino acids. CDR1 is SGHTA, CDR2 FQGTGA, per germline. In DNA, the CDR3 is TGTGCCAGCAGCAACGGACAGGGGGTGGGTGAGACCCAGTACTTC. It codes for CASSNGQGVGETQYF.

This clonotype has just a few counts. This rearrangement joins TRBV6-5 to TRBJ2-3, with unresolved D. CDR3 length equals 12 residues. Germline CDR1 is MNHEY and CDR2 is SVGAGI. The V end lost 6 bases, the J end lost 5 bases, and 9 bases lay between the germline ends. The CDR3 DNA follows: TGTGCCAGCAGGGATACACGAGATACGCAGTATTTT. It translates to CASRDTRDTQYF.

CDR3: CSALTTENQETQYF. In nucleotides, the CDR3 is TGCAGTGCCCTCACGACAGAGAACCAAGAGACCCAGTACTTC. The rearrangement uses TRBV20-1 and TRBJ2-5; D is possibly TRBD1 (5 bases). V lost 6 bases and J 0 bases, leaving 14 bases between the germline ends. The CDR3 runs to 14 residues. The V gene's germline CDR1 is DFQATT and CDR2 SNEGSKA (reference sequence).

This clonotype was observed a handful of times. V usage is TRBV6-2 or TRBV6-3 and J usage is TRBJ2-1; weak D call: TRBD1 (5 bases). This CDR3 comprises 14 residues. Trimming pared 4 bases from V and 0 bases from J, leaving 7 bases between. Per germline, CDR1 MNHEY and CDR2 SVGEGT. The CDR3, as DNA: TGTGCCAGCAGTTCAGGGTTCTCCTACAATGAGCAGTTCTTC. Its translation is CASSSGFSYNEQFF.

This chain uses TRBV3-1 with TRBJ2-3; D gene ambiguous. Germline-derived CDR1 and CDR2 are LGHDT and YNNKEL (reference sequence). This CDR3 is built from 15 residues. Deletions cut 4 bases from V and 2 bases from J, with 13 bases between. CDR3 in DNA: TGTGCCAGCAGCCGGGCGGCCGGTGCCACAGATACGCAGTATTTT. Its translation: CASSRAAGATDTQYF.

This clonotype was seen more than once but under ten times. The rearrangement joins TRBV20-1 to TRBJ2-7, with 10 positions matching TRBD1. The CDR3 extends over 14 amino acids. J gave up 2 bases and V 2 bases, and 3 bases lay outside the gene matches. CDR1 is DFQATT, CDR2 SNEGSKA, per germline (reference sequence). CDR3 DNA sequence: TGCAGTGCTAGAATGGGACAGGGGACCTACGAGCAGTACTTC. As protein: CSARMGQGTYEQYF.

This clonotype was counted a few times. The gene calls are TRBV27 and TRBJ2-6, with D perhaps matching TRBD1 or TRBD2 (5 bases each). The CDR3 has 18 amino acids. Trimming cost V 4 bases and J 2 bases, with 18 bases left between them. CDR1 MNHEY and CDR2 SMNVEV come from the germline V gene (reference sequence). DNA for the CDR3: TGTGCCAGCAGTTCTCCGGGACCAATAGGCCCTGGGGCCAACGTCCTGACTTTC. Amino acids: CASSSPGPIGPGANVLTF.

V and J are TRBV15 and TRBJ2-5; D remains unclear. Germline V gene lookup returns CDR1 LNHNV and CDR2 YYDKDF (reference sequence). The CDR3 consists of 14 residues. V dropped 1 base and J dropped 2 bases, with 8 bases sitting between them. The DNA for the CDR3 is TGTGCCACCAGCAGAGGTTACGAACAAGAGACCCAGTACTTC. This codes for CATSRGYEQETQYF.

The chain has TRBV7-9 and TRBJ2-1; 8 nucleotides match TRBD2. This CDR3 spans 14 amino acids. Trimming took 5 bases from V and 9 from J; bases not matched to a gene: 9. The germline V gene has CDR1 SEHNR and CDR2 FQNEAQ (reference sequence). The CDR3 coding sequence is TGTGCCAGCAGCGGGGGGACTAGTATGCGTGAGCAGTTCTTC. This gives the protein CASSGGTSMREQFF.

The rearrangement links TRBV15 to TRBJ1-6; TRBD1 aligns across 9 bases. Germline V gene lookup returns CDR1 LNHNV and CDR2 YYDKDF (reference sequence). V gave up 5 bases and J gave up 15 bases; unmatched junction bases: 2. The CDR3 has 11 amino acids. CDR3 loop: CATSWGQGLHF. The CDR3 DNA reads TGTGCCACCAGCTGGGGACAGGGCCTCCACTTT.

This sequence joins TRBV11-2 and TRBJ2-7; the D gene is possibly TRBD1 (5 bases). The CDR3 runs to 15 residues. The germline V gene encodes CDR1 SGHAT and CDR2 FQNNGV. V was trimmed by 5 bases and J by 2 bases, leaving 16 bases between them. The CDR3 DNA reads TGTGCCAGCAGCGACCGGACAAGAAGCCCCTACGAGCAGTACTTC. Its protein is CASSDRTRSPYEQYF.

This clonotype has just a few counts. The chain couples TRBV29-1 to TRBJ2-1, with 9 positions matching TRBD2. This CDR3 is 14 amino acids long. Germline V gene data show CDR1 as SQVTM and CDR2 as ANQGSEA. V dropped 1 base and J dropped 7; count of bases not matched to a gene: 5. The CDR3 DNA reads TGCAGCGTTGAAGGGGTAGCGGGAGTGAATGAGCAGTTCTTC. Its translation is CSVEGVAGVNEQFF.

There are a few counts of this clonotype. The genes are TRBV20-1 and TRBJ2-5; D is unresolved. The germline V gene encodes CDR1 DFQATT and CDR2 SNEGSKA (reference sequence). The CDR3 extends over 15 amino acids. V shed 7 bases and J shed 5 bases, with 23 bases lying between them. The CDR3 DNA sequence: TGCAGTGTAGCCCCCCAAGGACCTCGCCGGGAGACCCAGTACTTC. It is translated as CSVAPQGPRRETQYF.

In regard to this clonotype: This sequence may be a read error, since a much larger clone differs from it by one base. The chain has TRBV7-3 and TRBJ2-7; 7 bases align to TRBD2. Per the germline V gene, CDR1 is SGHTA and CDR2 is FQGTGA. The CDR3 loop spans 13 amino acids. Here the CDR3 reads CASSLEAGYERYF. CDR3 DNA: TGTGCCAGCAGCTTAGAAGCGGGGTACGAGCGGTACTTC.

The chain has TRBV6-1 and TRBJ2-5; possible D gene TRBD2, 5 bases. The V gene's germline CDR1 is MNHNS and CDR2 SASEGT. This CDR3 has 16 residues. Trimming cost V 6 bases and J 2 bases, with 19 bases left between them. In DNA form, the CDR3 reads TGTGCCAGCAGCCGGAGTGTCGGGGTTTCACAAGAGACCCAGTACTTC. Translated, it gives CASSRSVGVSQETQYF.